The 19 T cell receptor beta chains below come from one sample, sequenced in a study of T cells after yellow fever vaccination. TCRdb re-called the 5' RACE reads with MiXCR, one entry per CDR3 protein. The sample lists approximately 450,000 distinct CDR3 sequences, roughly a sixth occurring once. The starting material was PBMCs, obtained before the yellow fever booster vaccination. All receptors come from a man aged 18-30 years who received the YFV17D yellow fever vaccine.

This clonotype was seen only a few times. This chain links TRBV5-1 with TRBJ2-6; D gene uncertain. The CDR3 loop spans 18 amino acids. Between the trimmed V and J ends, which lost 5 bases and 0 bases, there was a span of 18 bases. Germline V gene data show CDR1 as SGHRS and CDR2 as YFSETQ. As DNA, the CDR3 is TGCGCCAGCAGACCCGGTATTGTAGTGGTCTCTGGGGCCAACGTCCTGACTTTC. Protein product: CASRPGIVVVSGANVLTF.

This chain joins TRBV9 and TRBJ2-3, with D hard to call. The CDR3 runs 13 residues. Trimming took off 0 bases at V and 5 bases at J, with 7 bases between the two ends. Germline-derived CDR1 and CDR2 are SGDLS and YYNGEE. The DNA of the CDR3 is TGTGCCAGCAGCGTAGGCCCCCTAGATACGCAGTATTTT. This sequence encodes CASSVGPLDTQYF.

A few counts support this clonotype. The chain couples TRBV6-5 to TRBJ2-4; 8 bases are a match to TRBD1. This CDR3 has 14 residues. Germline CDR1 MNHEY, CDR2 SVGAGI. V shed 6 bases and J 6 bases; nucleotides not matched to a gene: 7. The CDR3 region is CASSPGQEINIQYF. Here the CDR3 DNA reads TGTGCCAGCAGCCCGGGACAGGAGATAAACATTCAGTACTTC.

This chain joins TRBV12-5 and TRBJ2-1, with 7 bases that match TRBD2. V gave up 1 base and J gave up 5 bases; unmatched junction bases: 5. CDR3 length: 15 amino acids. CDR1 is LGHNT, CDR2 FRNRAP, per germline. CDR3 sequence: CASGLGAGRNNEQFF. The DNA for the CDR3 is TGTGCTAGTGGTTTGGGAGCGGGGAGAAACAATGAGCAGTTCTTC.

The chain combines TRBV12-3 or TRBV12-4 with TRBJ2-5, with TRBD2 as a possible D gene (5 bases). There are 13 residues in the CDR3. V was clipped by 6 bases and J by 4 bases, with 12 bases between them. In DNA form, the CDR3 reads TGTGCCAGCAGATCCCAAGGAGGAGAGACCCAGTACTTC. It yields the protein CASRSQGGETQYF.

This clonotype has a handful of counts. The rearrangement uses TRBV20-1 and TRBJ2-3, with 8 bases aligning to TRBD1. CDR1 and CDR2 from the germline V gene are DFQATT and SNEGSKA (reference sequence). The ends lost 0 bases at V and 0 bases at J; junction bases unmatched: 5. The CDR3 is 16 amino acids. The DNA of the CDR3 is TGCAGTGCTAGAGATCCGAGACAGGGGAGCACAGATACGCAGTATTTT. It encodes CSARDPRQGSTDTQYF.

This clonotype was seen repeatedly, ten times or more. The V call is TRBV20-1, the J call TRBJ1-4, with D maybe TRBD1 (6 bases). CDR3 length: 17 residues. V lost 5 bases and J lost 1, with 20 bases in between. Germline CDR1 reads DFQATT; CDR2 reads SNEGSKA (reference sequence). CDR3 sequence: CSAFPGQWIRTNEKLFF. CDR3 sequence (DNA): TGCAGTGCTTTTCCGGGACAATGGATACGAACTAATGAAAAACTGTTTTTT.

V is TRBV6-2 or TRBV6-3 and J is TRBJ1-1; no firm D call. The CDR3 has 13 amino acids. Germline CDR1 and CDR2: MNHEY and SVGEGT. V was trimmed by 2 bases and J by 5 bases, leaving 9 bases between them. The CDR3 is CASSYVRTTEAFF. CDR3 nucleotides: TGTGCCAGCAGTTACGTCAGGACGACTGAAGCTTTCTTT.

The chain combines TRBV4-1 with TRBJ2-2; possible D gene TRBD1, 5 bases. The CDR3 sequence is 15 residues long. Trimming took 6 bases from V and 1 from J, leaving 12 bases between them. The V gene's germline CDR1 is MGHRA and CDR2 YSYEKL. The CDR3 bases are TGCGCCAGCAGGTCGTGGGGCCTGAACACCGGGGAGCTGTTTTTT. Amino acid sequence: CASRSWGLNTGELFF.

This clonotype was found many times. J is TRBJ2-6 and V is TRBV27; D unresolved. The CDR3 contains 12 residues. Germline assignment: CDR1 MNHEY and CDR2 SMNVEV (reference sequence). The germline V and J ends were trimmed by 4 bases and 2 bases, with 0 bases remaining between them. CDR3 DNA sequence: TGTGCCAGCAGTTCTGGGGCCAACGTCCTGACTTTC. Translation: CASSSGANVLTF.

The sample holds a few counts of this clonotype. This sequence joins TRBV15 and TRBJ1-2; TRBD1 matches 7 bases. Losses at the gene ends were 1 base for V and 7 bases for J; bases not matched to a gene: 9. The CDR3 length is 15 residues. Germline CDR1 is LNHNV and CDR2 is YYDKDF (reference sequence). CDR3 loop: CATSRAGQEVFGYTF. In nucleotides, the CDR3 is TGTGCCACCAGCAGAGCTGGACAGGAGGTCTTTGGCTACACCTTC.

CDR3 coding DNA: TGTGCCAGCAGAGAAGAGGTGTTAGAGACCCAGTACTTC. It yields the protein CASREEVLETQYF. The rearrangement uses TRBV25-1 and TRBJ2-5; D gene ambiguous. V dropped 6 bases and J dropped 4 bases, with 12 bases sitting between them. The CDR3 runs to 13 residues. Germline values: CDR1 MGHDK, CDR2 SYGVNS.

This clonotype was found a few times. V usage is TRBV12-3 or TRBV12-4 and J usage is TRBJ1-3, with D hard to call. Trimming took off 4 bases at V and 4 bases at J, with 11 bases between the two ends. CDR3 size: 14 residues. The DNA of the CDR3 is TGTGCCAGCAGTTCGACATATCCCGGAAACACCATATATTTT. As protein: CASSSTYPGNTIYF.

The rearrangement joins TRBV24-1 to TRBJ2-3; tentative D call: TRBD2 (6 bases). The CDR3 is 16 residues long. Germline CDR1 and CDR2: KGHDR and SFDVKD. Trimming removed 4 bases at V and 2 bases at J, with 15 bases between. DNA for the CDR3: TGTGCCACCAGTGACACGCGGGACTCGGTCACAGATACGCAGTATTTT. Protein: CATSDTRDSVTDTQYF.

Only a few counts were recorded for this clonotype. The chain is built from TRBV6-1 and TRBJ2-6; no definite D call. The V end lost 5 bases, the J end lost 1 base, and 9 bases lay between the germline ends. Germline V lookup: CDR1 MNHNS, CDR2 SASEGT. The CDR3 loop spans 15 amino acids. Here the CDR3 DNA reads TGTGCCAGCAGTCTGCCAAAGTCTGGGGCCAACGTCCTGACTTTC. It codes for CASSLPKSGANVLTF.

The CDR3 bases are TGCGCCAGCAGCTCGGGGCCGGGACGTACGTGGGAGCAGTACTTC. It codes for CASSSGPGRTWEQYF. The J gene is TRBJ2-7, the V gene TRBV5-1; D tentatively reads TRBD1 or TRBD2 (5 bases each). The germline V and J ends were trimmed by 3 bases and 7 bases, with 20 bases remaining between them. This CDR3 region has 15 residues. CDR1 and CDR2 (germline): SGHRS, YFSETQ.

V gene TRBV13 combines with J gene TRBJ1-4; the match to TRBD1 covers 8 bases. Germline loops: CDR1 PRHDT, CDR2 FYEKMQ (reference sequence). Trimming took 4 bases from V and 7 from J; bases not matched to a gene: 17. The length of the CDR3 is 18 residues. The CDR3 nucleotides read TGTGCCAGCAGCTCCTCGGAGGCAGGGGGCAACTGGGGTGAAAAACTGTTTTTT. Protein product: CASSSSEAGGNWGEKLFF.

The genes are TRBV12-3 or TRBV12-4 and TRBJ1-5; D gene uncertain. This CDR3 spans 14 amino acids. The ends were cut back, 3 bases at V and 3 bases at J, with 9 bases in the middle. The CDR3 DNA follows: TGTGCCAGCAGTTTGGGCTGGTTCAATCAGCCCCAGCATTTT. It is translated as CASSLGWFNQPQHF.

This clonotype was seen only a few times. The CDR3 DNA is TGTGCCTCGGAGTTAGGGGAGAGGGCAACCGGGGAGCTGTTTTTT. Amino acids: CASELGERATGELFF. The chain uses TRBV12-3 or TRBV12-4 and TRBJ2-2, with D perhaps given as TRBD1 or TRBD2 (5 bases each). V was pared by 11 bases and J by 5 bases, with 21 bases between. This CDR3 has 15 amino acids.